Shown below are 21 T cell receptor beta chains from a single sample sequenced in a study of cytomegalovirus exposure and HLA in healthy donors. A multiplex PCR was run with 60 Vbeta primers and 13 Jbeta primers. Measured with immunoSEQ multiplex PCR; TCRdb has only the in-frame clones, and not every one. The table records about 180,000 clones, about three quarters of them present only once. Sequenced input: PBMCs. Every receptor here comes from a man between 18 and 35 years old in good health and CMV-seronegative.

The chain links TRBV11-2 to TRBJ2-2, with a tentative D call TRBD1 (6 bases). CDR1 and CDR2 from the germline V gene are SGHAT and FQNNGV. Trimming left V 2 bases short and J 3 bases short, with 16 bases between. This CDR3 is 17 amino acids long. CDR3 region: CASSLRSVDSYTGELFF. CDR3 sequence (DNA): TGTGCCAGCAGCTTAAGATCCGTGGACAGCTACACCGGGGAGCTGTTTTTT.

The CDR3 DNA reads TGTGCCAGTAGTATAGTGGGACAGGGACAGGAGACCCAGTACTTC. This gives the protein CASSIVGQGQETQYF. The chain has TRBV19 and TRBJ2-5; 9 bases fit TRBD1. Germline CDR1 LNHDA, CDR2 SQIVND (reference sequence). The V gene end was trimmed by 1 base and the J gene end by 5 bases; junction bases not matched to a gene: 5. The CDR3 is 15 amino acids.

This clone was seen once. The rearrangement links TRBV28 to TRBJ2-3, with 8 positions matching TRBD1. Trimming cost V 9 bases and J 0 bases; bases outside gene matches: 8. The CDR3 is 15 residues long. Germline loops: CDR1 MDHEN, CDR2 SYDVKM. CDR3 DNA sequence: TGTGCCAGTGGTAGGACAGGGCTCAGCACAGATACGCAGTATTTT. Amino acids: CASGRTGLSTDTQYF.

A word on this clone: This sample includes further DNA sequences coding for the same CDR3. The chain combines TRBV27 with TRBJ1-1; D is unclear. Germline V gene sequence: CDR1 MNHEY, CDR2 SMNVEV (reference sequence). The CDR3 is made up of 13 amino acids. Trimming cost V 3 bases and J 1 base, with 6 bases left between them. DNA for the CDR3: TGTGCCAGCAGTTTTCGGGAGAACACTGAAGCTTTCTTT. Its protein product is CASSFRENTEAFF.

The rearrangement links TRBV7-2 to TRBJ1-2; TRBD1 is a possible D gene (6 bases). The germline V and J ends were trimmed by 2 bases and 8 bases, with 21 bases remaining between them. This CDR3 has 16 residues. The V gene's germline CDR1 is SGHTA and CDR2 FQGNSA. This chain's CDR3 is CASSLLLLGGGQGYTF. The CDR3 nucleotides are TGTGCCAGCAGCTTATTACTCCTAGGGGGGGGCCAAGGCTACACCTTC.

The CDR3 spells CASSSQGAGEQYF. CDR3 bases: TGCGCCAGCAGCTCTCAGGGGGCCGGCGAGCAGTACTTC. The V call is TRBV5-1, the J call TRBJ2-7, with 8 bases aligning to TRBD1. Germline CDR1 SGHRS, CDR2 YFSETQ. This CDR3 has 13 amino acids. V lost 3 bases and J lost 6; bases outside the gene matches: 5. The complete variable domain, with remaining parts taken from reference TRBV5-1 and TRBJ2-7, reads KAGVTQTPRYLIKTRGQQVTLSCSPISGHRSVSWYQQTPGQGLQFLFEYFSETQRNKGNFPGRFSGRQFSNSRSEMNVSTLELGDSALYLCASSSQGAGEQYFGPGTRLTVT.

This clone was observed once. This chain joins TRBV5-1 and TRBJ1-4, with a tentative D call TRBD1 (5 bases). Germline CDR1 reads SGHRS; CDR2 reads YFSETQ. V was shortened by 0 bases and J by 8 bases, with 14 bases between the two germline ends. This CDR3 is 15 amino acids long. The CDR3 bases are TGCGCCAGCAGCTTGGGCCACGGGGGAGGGGAAAAACTGTTTTTT. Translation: CASSLGHGGGEKLFF.

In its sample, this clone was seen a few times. The CDR3, as DNA: TGTGCCAGCAGCGTAGGAGAGGGGGACAGGGGAGGAGAGACCCAGTACTTC. Protein: CASSVGEGDRGGETQYF. The J gene is TRBJ2-5, the V gene TRBV9; 10 positions match TRBD1. The CDR3 contains 17 residues. The germline gives CDR1 SGDLS, CDR2 YYNGEE. V lost 0 bases, J lost 4 bases, and 9 bases stayed unmatched.

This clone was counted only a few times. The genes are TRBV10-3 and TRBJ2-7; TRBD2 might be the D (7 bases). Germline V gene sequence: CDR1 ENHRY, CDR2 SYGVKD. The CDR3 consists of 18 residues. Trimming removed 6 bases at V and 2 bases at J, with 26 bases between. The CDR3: CAIRGEGGRRIAPYEQYF. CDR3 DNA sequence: TGTGCCATCAGAGGGGAGGGGGGGCGCCGGATTGCGCCCTACGAGCAGTACTTC.

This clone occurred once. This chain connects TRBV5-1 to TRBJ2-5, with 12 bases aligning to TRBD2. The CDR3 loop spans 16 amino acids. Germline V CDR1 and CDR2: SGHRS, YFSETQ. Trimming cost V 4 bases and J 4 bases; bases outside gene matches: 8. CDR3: CASSAPTSGSLETQYF. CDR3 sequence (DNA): TGCGCCAGCAGCGCGCCGACTAGCGGGAGTTTAGAGACCCAGTACTTC.

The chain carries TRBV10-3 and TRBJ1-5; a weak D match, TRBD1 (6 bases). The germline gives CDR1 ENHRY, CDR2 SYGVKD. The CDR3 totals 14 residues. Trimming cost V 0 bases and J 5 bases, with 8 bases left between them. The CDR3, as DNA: TGTGCCATCAGTGAGTCAGGGGGTGATCAGCCCCAGCATTTT. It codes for CAISESGGDQPQHF.

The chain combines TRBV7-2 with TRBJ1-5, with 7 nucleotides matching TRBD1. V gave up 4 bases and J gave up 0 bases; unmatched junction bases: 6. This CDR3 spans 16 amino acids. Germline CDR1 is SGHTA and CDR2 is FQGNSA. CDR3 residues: CASSSKTGYSNQPQHF. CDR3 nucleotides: TGTGCCAGCAGCTCGAAGACAGGGTATAGCAATCAGCCCCAGCATTTT.

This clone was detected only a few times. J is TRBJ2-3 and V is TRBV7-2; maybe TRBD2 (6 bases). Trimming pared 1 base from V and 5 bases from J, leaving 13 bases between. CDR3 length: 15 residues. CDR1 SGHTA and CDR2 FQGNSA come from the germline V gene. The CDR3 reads CASSLVRLARDTQYF. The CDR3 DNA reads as TGTGCCAGCAGCTTAGTGCGGCTAGCGAGAGATACGCAGTATTTT.

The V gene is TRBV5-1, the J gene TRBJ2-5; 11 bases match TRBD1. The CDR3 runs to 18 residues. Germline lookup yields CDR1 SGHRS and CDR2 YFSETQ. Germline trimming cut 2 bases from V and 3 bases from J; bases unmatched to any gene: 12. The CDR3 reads CASSFYNYRDRGKETQYF. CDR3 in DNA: TGCGCCAGCAGCTTTTACAATTACCGGGACAGGGGGAAAGAGACCCAGTACTTC.

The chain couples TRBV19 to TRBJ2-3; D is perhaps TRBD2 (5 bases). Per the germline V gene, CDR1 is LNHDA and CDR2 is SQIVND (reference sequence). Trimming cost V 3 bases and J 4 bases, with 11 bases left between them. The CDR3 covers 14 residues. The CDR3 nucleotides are TGTGCCAGTAGTATGCTGAGTAGCGCAGATACGCAGTATTTT. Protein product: CASSMLSSADTQYF.

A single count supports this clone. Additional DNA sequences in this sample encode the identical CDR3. CDR3 in amino acids: CASSSRPYEQYF. In DNA form, the CDR3 reads TGTGCCAGCAGCTCTCGTCCCTACGAGCAGTACTTC. This chain links TRBV7-9 with TRBJ2-7; no clear D gene. Trimming took 4 bases from V and 2 from J, leaving 6 bases between them. Per the germline V gene, CDR1 is SEHNR and CDR2 is FQNEAQ (reference sequence). This CDR3 region has 12 residues.

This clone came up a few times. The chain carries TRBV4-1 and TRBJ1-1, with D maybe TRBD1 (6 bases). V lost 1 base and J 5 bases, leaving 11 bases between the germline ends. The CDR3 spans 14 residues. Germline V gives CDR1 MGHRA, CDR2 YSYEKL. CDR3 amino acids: CASSQARGGTEAFF. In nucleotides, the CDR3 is TGCGCCAGCAGCCAAGCCAGGGGTGGTACTGAAGCTTTCTTT.

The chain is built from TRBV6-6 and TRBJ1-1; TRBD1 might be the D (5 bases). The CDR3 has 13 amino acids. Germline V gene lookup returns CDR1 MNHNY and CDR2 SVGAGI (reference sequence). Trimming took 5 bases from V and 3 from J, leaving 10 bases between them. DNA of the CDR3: TGTGCCAGCAGTCCCGCGGGGGACACTGAAGCTTTCTTT. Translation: CASSPAGDTEAFF.

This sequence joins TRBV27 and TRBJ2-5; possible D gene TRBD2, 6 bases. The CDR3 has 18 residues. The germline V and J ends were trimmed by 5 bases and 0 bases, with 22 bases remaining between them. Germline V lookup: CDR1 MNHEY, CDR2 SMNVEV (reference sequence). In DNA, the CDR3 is TGTGCCAGCAGTCCAAGAACTATCACCGCGGGGTACCAAGAGACCCAGTACTTC. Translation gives CASSPRTITAGYQETQYF.

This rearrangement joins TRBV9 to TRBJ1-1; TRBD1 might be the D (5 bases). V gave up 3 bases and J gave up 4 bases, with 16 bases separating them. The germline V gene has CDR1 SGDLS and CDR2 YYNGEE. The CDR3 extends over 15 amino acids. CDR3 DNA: TGTGCCAGCAGCGAAATGGGGGGTGTTGGCACTGAAGCTTTCTTT. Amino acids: CASSEMGGVGTEAFF.

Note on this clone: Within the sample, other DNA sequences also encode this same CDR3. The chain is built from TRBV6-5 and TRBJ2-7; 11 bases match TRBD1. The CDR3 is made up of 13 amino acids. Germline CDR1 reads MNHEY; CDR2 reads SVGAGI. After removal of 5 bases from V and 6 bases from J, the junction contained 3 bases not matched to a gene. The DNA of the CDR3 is TGTGCCAGCAGTCAGGACAGGGGGCTCGAGCAGTACTTC. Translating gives CASSQDRGLEQYF.